This T cell receptor beta chain emerged from a study of blood T cell repertoires in COVID-19. Across the whole study: Collection of acute and convalescent COVID-19 samples took place in the United States, Italy and Spain. Sources were T cells, B-cell-depleted T cells, or PBMCs; the material itself was cDNA or gDNA.

Enrollment of patients from Seattle took place during active infection, with longitudinal follow-up. CDR1 is KGHSH and CDR2 is LQKENI in the germline V gene. This CDR3 region has 13 residues. V shed 3 bases and J shed 6 bases, with 12 bases lying between them. Original data processing: Amplified reference gene primers provided the basis for estimating nucleated cell counts. Using immunoSEQ multiplex PCR, the repertoire was profiled, and TCRdb retains in-frame clones only, with some absent. That table is the source of V, J and clone size, and D and trimming were worked out from the DNA. The sample consists of 70,000 or so clones, over 80% of them appearing once.

The rearrangement joins TRBV18 to TRBJ2-7, with a tentative D call TRBD2 (5 bases). The sequencing input was peripheral blood. This TCR derives from a man over 45 with COVID-19, enrolled during active disease. Here the CDR3 reads CASSPLSGGEQYF. CDR3 coding DNA: TGTGCCAGCTCACCTCTCTCAGGAGGCGAGCAGTACTTC.